This T cell receptor (beta chain) comes out of a study of CD8 T cells in acute hepatitis C reinfection. Study-wide findings and caveats: All groups preferentially used TRBV04 and TRBV06, which was not due to overrepresentation in the naive pool. One of thirteen outcome-independent public clonotypes used V04-02/J02-02. Only TCRbeta was bulk sequenced, so alphabeta pairing is unknown.

Documented time point: naive CD8 control sorted from an acute-time-point sample. Surface staining used CD3, CD8 and CD45RO, with dead cells excluded. Libraries were prepared by immunoSEQ multiplex PCR; TCRdb keeps only in-frame clonotypes and omits some of them. There are some 40,000 clones in the sample; around nine tenths occur only once, and roughly 0.46% lies in the top ten. As concerns this clone: Its antigen is undetermined.

CDR3 length: 14 residues. Germline V gene sequence: CDR1 SGHVS, CDR2 FQNEAQ. Trimming pared 5 bases from V and 3 bases from J, leaving 13 bases between. The gene calls are TRBV7-8 and TRBJ1-1; tentative D call: TRBD1 (5 bases). This receptor was obtained from a man younger than 40 with chronic hepatitis C. The sequencing input was naive CD8+ T cells from PBMCs. The CDR3 coding sequence is TGTGCCAGCAGCCCCCCCCGACAGTACACTGAAGCTTTCTTT. This gives the protein CASSPPRQYTEAFF.